This TCR beta chain came from a study of regulatory T cells in long-lasting Graves disease. Points on this clonotype: Its antigen is currently unknown.

To make TCR beta libraries, researchers used iRepertoire HTBI primers and Arm-PCR of CDR3 regions. MiXCR, applied by TCRdb to the multiplex PCR reads, yields one record per CDR3 protein. The table includes 350,000 to 450,000 distinct CDR3 sequences, around 21% detected once. This sample's time point: persistent/refractory GD, antithyroid drugs over 5 years with positive TRAb. The TCR library used RNA extracted from PBMCs. Germline-derived CDR1 and CDR2 are LNHDA and SQIVND (reference sequence). Trimming stripped 6 bases from V and 7 bases from J, with 13 bases between. The CDR3 is 13 residues long. Overall study results and limits: Persistent cases of Graves' showed reduced TCR diversity relative to newly diagnosed patients. Accuracy might have suffered from few samples. Relative to new patients (around 1,000), persistent patients exhibited greater sharing of public clonotypes (approximately 2,800).

The sequence derives from a female donor with Graves disease. The sequencing used peripheral blood mononuclear cells (PBMCs), collected when the disease was refractory, from a patient treated with antithyroid drugs. The chain couples TRBV19 to TRBJ1-5; D might be TRBD1 (6 bases). The CDR3 DNA reads TGTGCCAGTAGAGGGGGGGGGGAACAGCCCCAGCATTTT. It specifies CASRGGGEQPQHF.